Sequencing of this T cell receptor beta chain was carried out in a study of cytomegalovirus exposure and HLA in healthy donors. Overall study context: About 85 million unique TCRs from HLA-typed donors were held in an early release of data.

Both 60 Vbeta primers and 13 Jbeta primers went into the PCR. Produced via immunoSEQ multiplex PCR; TCRdb's table is partial and in-frame only. The sample has 25,000 to 35,000 clones, roughly 69% seen once. V was pared by 5 bases and J by 6 bases, with 11 bases between. Germline V lookup: CDR1 SEHNR, CDR2 FQNEAQ (reference sequence). There are 12 residues in the CDR3. The specimen was PBMCs. The chain has TRBV7-9 and TRBJ2-7; the D gene is possibly TRBD1 (6 bases). The clonotype comes from a man aged 45-65 years in good health and CMV-seropositive. The CDR3: CASSPRGGEQYF. DNA of the CDR3: TGTGCCAGCAGCCCTCGAGGGGGCGAGCAGTACTTC. The full variable domain, rest sourced from reference TRBV7-9 and TRBJ2-7, is DTGVSQNPRHKITKRGQNVTFRCDPISEHNRLYWYRQTLGQGPEFLTYFQNEAQLEKSRLLSDRFSAERPKGSFSTLEIQRTEQGDSAMYLCASSPRGGEQYFGPGTRLTVT.